This TCR beta chain appears in the sequencing data of a study of control samples from healthy donors and cancer patients (dated by TCRdb to about 2020). The junction carries 18 bases between V and J, which are trimmed by 5 bases and 4 bases respectively. Sequences SGHTA (CDR1) and FQGTGA (CDR2) are obtained from the germline V gene. Reading from cysteine to phenylalanine, the CDR3 counts 16 amino acids. This entry keeps only the CDR3 DNA: 48 bases, framed from base 1. Turning to this clone: No antigen is known for it. Per-base quality was not reported, and no clone a single base away is much larger than it.

Library prep was done by the immunoSEQ multiplex PCR assay. TCRdb obtained this table from immuneACCESS and retained in-frame rearrangements with V and J assigned. These tables miss some clones; where compared with another copy, unresolved V genes account for less than half of the shortfall, and the remainder is unexplained. This sample is represented by about 51,000 clones; about 88% of them were singletons. In total, the top ten clones hold roughly 43% of the sample. This TCR came from a man aged 50-60 years with head and neck cancer. The chain joins TRBV7-3 to TRBJ1-3; TRBD1 is a weak D gene call, 6 bases matching. Sequenced: PBMCs. Read as DNA, the sequence is TGTGCCAGCAGCCCGACAACAGGGTTCGGAGGAAACACCATATATTTT. This translates into CASSPTTGFGGNTIYF.